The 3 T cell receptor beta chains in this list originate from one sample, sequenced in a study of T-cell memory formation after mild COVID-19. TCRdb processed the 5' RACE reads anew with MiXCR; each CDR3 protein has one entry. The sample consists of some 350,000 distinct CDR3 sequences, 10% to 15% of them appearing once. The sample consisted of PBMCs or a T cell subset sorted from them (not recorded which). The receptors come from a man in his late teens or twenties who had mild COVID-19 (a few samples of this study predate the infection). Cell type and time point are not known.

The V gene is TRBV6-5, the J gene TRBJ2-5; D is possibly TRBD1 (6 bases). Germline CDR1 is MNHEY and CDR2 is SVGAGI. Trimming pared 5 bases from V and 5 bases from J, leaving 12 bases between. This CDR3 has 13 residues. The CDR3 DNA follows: TGTGCCAGCAGTACCCCAGGGGTGGAGACCCAGTACTTC. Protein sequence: CASSTPGVETQYF.

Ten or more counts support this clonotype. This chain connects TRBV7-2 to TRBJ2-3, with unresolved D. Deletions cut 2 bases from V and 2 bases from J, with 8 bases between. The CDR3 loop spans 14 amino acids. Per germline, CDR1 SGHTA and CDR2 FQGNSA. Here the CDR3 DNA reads TGTGCCAGCAGCTTAAGGGCTTTCACAGATACGCAGTATTTT. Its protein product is CASSLRAFTDTQYF.

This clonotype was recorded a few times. The CDR3 nucleotides are TGCAGTGCTAGAACTGGACAGGCCTATTCCTACGAGCAGTACTTC. Its translation: CSARTGQAYSYEQYF. The rearrangement uses TRBV20-1 and TRBJ2-7; 7 bases are a match to TRBD1. The CDR3 extends over 15 amino acids. Germline values: CDR1 DFQATT, CDR2 SNEGSKA (reference sequence). V was pared by 2 bases and J by 1 base, with 8 bases of the junction left unmatched.